These T cell receptor beta chains were read from a single sample in a study of blood T cell repertoires in COVID-19. Profiled with immunoSEQ multiplex PCR; TCRdb holds only in-frame clones, not every one. The sample shows 200,000 to 250,000 clones, around 90% of them seen only once. The sequencing sample was made of PBMCs or T cells enriched from blood (not recorded which). The receptor source for this set is a man between 25 and 39 years old who had been exposed to COVID-19. Both conserved end residues are part of each CDR3. A D gene is named only where the DNA matches it firmly. Size tells how often a clone was seen (once, few, many) or the class of an expanded clone, and some rows leave it out.

TRBD1	.	TRBV5-5	TRBJ1-2	CASSGGTGANYGYTF	TGTGCCAGCAGCGGCGGGACAGGGGCGAACTATGGCTACACCTTC
.	.	TRBV6-5	TRBJ2-5	CASSTSWALQETQYF	TGTGCCAGCAGTACTAGCTGGGCACTCCAAGAGACCCAGTACTTC
.	.	TRBV6-5	TRBJ1-6	CASSYGSDSQIHF	TGTGCCAGCAGTTACGGCTCGGACAGTCAAATCCACTTT
.	few	TRBV19	TRBJ2-2	CASSQFRGGGANTGELFF	TGTGCCAGTAGCCAATTCCGGGGAGGAGGCGCGAACACCGGGGAGCTGTTTTTT
.	.	TRBV18	TRBJ2-7	CASSPIGVSREQYF	TGTGCCAGCTCACCAATTGGTGTCTCTCGGGAGCAGTACTTC
.	.	TRBV19	TRBJ1-1	CASSIGGTIGRTEAFF	TGTGCCAGTAGTATAGGGGGGACAATAGGCCGCACTGAAGCTTTCTTT
.	.	TRBV3-1/TRBV3-2	TRBJ1-6	CASSQDRVSPLHF	TGTGCCAGCAGCCAAGATCGGGTTTCACCCCTCCACTTT
.	.	TRBV27	TRBJ2-3	CASSPTGSAGDTQYF	TGTGCCAGCAGTCCCACCGGGTCAGCTGGGGATACGCAGTATTTT
TRBD2	.	TRBV5-8	TRBJ2-7	CASSMGRGLYEQYF	TGTGCCAGCAGCATGGGGCGGGGGTTATACGAGCAGTACTTC
TRBD2	.	TRBV6-2/TRBV6-3	TRBJ2-7	CASSFLLAGVYEQYF	TGTGCCAGCAGTTTTCTACTAGCGGGGGTATACGAGCAGTACTTC
.	.	TRBV11-2	TRBJ1-5	CASSLEANQPQHF	TGTGCCAGCAGCTTAGAAGCTAATCAGCCCCAGCATTTT
.	.	TRBV19	TRBJ1-2	CASSTGQLYYGYTF	TGTGCCAGTAGTACAGGACAGTTATACTATGGCTACACCTTC
TRBD1	once	TRBV4-1	TRBJ1-2	CASSQETGAGYGYTF	TGCGCCAGCAGCCAAGAAACAGGGGCGGGCTATGGCTACACCTTC
TRBD1	few	TRBV9	TRBJ1-6	CASSEGAGNSPLHF	TGTGCCAGCAGCGAGGGGGCGGGTAATTCACCCCTCCACTTT
.	.	TRBV4-1	TRBJ2-5	CASSQEGEETQYF	TGCGCCAGCAGCCAAGAGGGAGAAGAGACCCAGTACTTC
TRBD1	.	TRBV3-1/TRBV3-2	TRBJ2-1	CASSQGWGQGKGYEQFF	TGTGCCAGCAGCCAAGGGTGGGGACAGGGGAAGGGGTATGAGCAGTTCTTC
.	many	TRBV5-6	TRBJ1-1	CASSAYATRTEAFF	TGTGCCAGCAGCGCATATGCTACTCGGACTGAAGCTTTCTTT
TRBD1	.	TRBV6-2/TRBV6-3	TRBJ2-1	CASSSRQGFYNEQFF	TGTGCCAGCAGTTCTCGACAGGGGTTTTACAATGAGCAGTTCTTC